The sequence of this TCR beta chain was determined in a study of T cell repertoires in cytomegalovirus infection. On the study more broadly: CMV infection and matching HLA type were both indicated by public TCR beta signatures. Broader study findings: The response measured ex vivo was dominated by TCR beta clonotypes (HLA-C-restricted and CMV-specific). Carriers of CMV and the relevant HLA type were discriminated by public TCR beta frequency.

This clonotype came up many times. The antigen is undetermined. Germline trimming cut 3 bases from V and 5 bases from J; bases unmatched to any gene: 6. CDR1 and CDR2 from the germline V gene are MNHNS and SASEGT. The CDR3 has 15 amino acids. TCRdb passed the reads through MiXCR, listing each CDR3 protein once. The data hold 600,000 to 800,000 distinct CDR3 sequences, with approximately 24% observed a single time. The source material was CD8+ T cells from PBMCs. This clonotype was obtained from a human donor in good health (CMV status not recorded). Some clones in this sample may be carry-over from other donors' samples. The chain joins TRBV6-1 to TRBJ1-1; 10 bases fit TRBD1. CDR3 sequence (DNA): TGTGCCAGCAGTGAGAGGGGACAGGGGTATACTGAAGCTTTCTTT. This gives the protein CASSERGQGYTEAFF.